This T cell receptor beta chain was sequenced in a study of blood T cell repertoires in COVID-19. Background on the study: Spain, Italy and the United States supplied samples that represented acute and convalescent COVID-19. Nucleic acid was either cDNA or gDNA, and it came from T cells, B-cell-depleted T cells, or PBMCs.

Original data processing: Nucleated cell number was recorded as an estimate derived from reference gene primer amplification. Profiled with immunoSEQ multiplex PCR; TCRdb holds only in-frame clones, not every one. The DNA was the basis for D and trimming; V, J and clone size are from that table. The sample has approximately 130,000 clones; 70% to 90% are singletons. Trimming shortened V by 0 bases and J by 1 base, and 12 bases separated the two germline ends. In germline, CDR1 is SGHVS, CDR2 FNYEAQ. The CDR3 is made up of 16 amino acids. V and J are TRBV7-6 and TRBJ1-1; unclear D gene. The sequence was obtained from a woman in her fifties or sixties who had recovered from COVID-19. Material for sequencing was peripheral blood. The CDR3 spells CASSLALGRQNTEAFF. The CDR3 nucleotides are TGTGCCAGCAGCTTAGCGCTCGGGAGACAGAACACTGAAGCTTTCTTT.